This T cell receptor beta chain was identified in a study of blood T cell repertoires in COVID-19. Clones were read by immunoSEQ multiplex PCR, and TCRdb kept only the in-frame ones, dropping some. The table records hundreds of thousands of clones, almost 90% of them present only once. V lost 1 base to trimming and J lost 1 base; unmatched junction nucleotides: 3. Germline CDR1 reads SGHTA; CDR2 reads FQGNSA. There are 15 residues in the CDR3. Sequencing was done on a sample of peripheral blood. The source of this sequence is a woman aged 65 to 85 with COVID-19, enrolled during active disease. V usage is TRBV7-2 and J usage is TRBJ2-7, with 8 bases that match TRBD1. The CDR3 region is CASSLGQGKSYEQYF. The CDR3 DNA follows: TGTGCCAGCAGCTTAGGACAGGGGAAGTCCTACGAGCAGTACTTC.